The 13 T cell receptor beta chains below were found in one sample sequenced in a study of blood T cell repertoires in COVID-19. The protocol was immunoSEQ multiplex PCR, while the TCRdb copy is restricted to in-frame clones and leaves out a portion. The repertoire consists of around 130,000 clones, with roughly three quarters occurring once and the leading ten covering around a fifth. Sequenced material: peripheral blood. Receptor source: a man at least 80 years old with acute or convalescent COVID-19.

The chain combines TRBV4-1 with TRBJ2-6, with 8 bases that match TRBD1. This CDR3 spans 16 amino acids. The germline CDR1 and CDR2 sequences are MGHRA and YSYEKL. The junction had 5 bases not matched to a gene; V was cut back by 3 bases and J by 4 bases. Here the CDR3 DNA reads TGCGCCAGCAGCCAGTCAGGGGGCAGAGGGGCCAACGTCCTGACTTTC. This translates into CASSQSGGRGANVLTF.

The genes are TRBV18 and TRBJ2-7, with TRBD1 identical over 7 bases. Germline CDR1 is KGHSH and CDR2 is LQKENI. The CDR3 has 12 amino acids. V was pared by 5 bases and J by 3 bases, with 1 base of the junction left unmatched. CDR3 loop: CASSRDSYEQYF. The DNA for the CDR3 is TGTGCCAGCTCAAGGGACAGCTACGAGCAGTACTTC. Variable domain in full (rest from reference TRBV18 and TRBJ2-7): NAGVMQNPRHLVRRRGQEARLRCSPMKGHSHVYWYRQLPEEGLKFMVYLQKENIIDESGMPKERFSAEFPKEGPSILRIQQVVRGDSAAYFCASSRDSYEQYFGPGTRLTVT.

This clone was seen a handful of times. This rearrangement joins TRBV6-5 to TRBJ2-2; D may be TRBD2 (5 bases). Per the germline V gene, CDR1 is MNHEY and CDR2 is SVGAGI. V lost 6 bases, J lost 5 bases, and 10 bases lay in between. The CDR3 sequence is 13 residues long. In nucleotides, the CDR3 is TGTGCCAGCAGCCGGCCGGGGACCGGGGAGCTGTTTTTT. Translating it yields CASSRPGTGELFF.

The V and J genes are TRBV5-1 and TRBJ2-2; 10 nucleotides line up with TRBD1. The germline V gene encodes CDR1 SGHRS and CDR2 YFSETQ. The CDR3 is made up of 16 amino acids. V was clipped by 0 bases and J by 3 bases; unmatched bases: 2. CDR3 region: CASSLAGQGHTGELFF. The DNA for the CDR3 is TGCGCCAGCAGCTTGGCGGGACAGGGGCACACCGGGGAGCTGTTTTTT.

The gene calls are TRBV5-5 and TRBJ2-3; D may be TRBD1 (5 bases). The germline V gene encodes CDR1 SGHKS and CDR2 YYEKEE (reference sequence). This CDR3 is built from 13 residues. V lost 2 bases, J lost 3 bases, and 7 bases lay in between. This CDR3 is CASSFQGTDTQYF. DNA of the CDR3: TGTGCCAGCAGCTTTCAGGGAACAGATACGCAGTATTTT.

This clone occurred many times. The chain is built from TRBV7-6 and TRBJ2-2, with D possibly matching TRBD1 (5 bases). V shed 6 bases and J shed 3 bases, with 11 bases lying between them. The CDR3 loop spans 14 amino acids. Germline CDR1 reads SGHVS; CDR2 reads FNYEAQ. The CDR3 protein is CASRIDSYTGELFF. CDR3 in DNA: TGTGCCAGCAGGATCGACAGTTACACCGGGGAGCTGTTTTTT. The full variable domain, completed using reference TRBV7-6 and TRBJ2-2, is GAGVSQSPRYKVTKRGQDVALRCDPISGHVSLYWYRQALGQGPEFLTYFNYEAQQDKSGLPNDRFSAERPEGSISTLTIQRTEQRDSAMYRCASRIDSYTGELFFGEGSRLTVL.

This rearrangement joins TRBV6-1 to TRBJ2-1, with D tentatively TRBD2 (7 bases). Looked up from germline, CDR1 is MNHNS and CDR2 is SASEGT. The CDR3 runs to 15 residues. The V end was cut by 0 bases, the J end by 9 bases, with 15 bases between. CDR3 sequence (DNA): TGTGCCAGCAGTGAAGCGGGGGGGCTGCTGGGTGAGCAGTTCTTC. It yields the protein CASSEAGGLLGEQFF.

The V and J genes are TRBV7-2 and TRBJ1-5, with D possibly matching TRBD1 (5 bases). The CDR3 runs to 15 residues. Trimming pared 2 bases from V and 8 bases from J, leaving 16 bases between. Germline CDR1 and CDR2: SGHTA and FQGNSA. The CDR3 bases are TGTGCCAGCAGCTTACGTGCGGCGGGGGAAGAGCCCCAGCATTTT. Amino acid sequence: CASSLRAAGEEPQHF.

The V call is TRBV7-9, the J call TRBJ2-1; 12 bases line up with TRBD2. CDR3 length: 17 residues. Unmatched junction bases numbered 5, after V lost 0 bases and J lost 5 bases. The germline CDR1 and CDR2 sequences are SEHNR and FQNEAQ (reference sequence). In DNA form, the CDR3 reads TGTGCCAGCAGCTTAGCTACTAGCGGGGGGTCAAACAATGAGCAGTTCTTC. Its translation: CASSLATSGGSNNEQFF.

This clone was picked up many times. The CDR3 region has the DNA TGTGCCAGCAGCGTTAGCGGGGGGAGCACAGATACGCAGTATTTT. Amino acids: CASSVSGGSTDTQYF. This sequence joins TRBV11-3 and TRBJ2-3; 10 nucleotides line up with TRBD2. V lost 5 bases, J lost 0 bases, and 2 bases stayed unmatched. The CDR3 loop spans 15 amino acids. Looked up from germline, CDR1 is SGHNT and CDR2 is YENEEA.

The chain employs TRBV5-1 and TRBJ2-3; D may be TRBD2 (6 bases). V lost 4 bases, J lost 7 bases, and 16 bases lay in between. Germline V gene sequence: CDR1 SGHRS, CDR2 YFSETQ. This CDR3 is 14 amino acids long. CDR3 DNA sequence: TGCGCCAGCAGCCCGGGACTCCCCCCAAATACGCAGTATTTT. Amino acid sequence: CASSPGLPPNTQYF.

This clone was found a few times. V usage is TRBV19 and J usage is TRBJ2-7; TRBD2 matches 11 bases. CDR1 is LNHDA and CDR2 is SQIVND in the germline V gene (reference sequence). Trimming cost V 4 bases and J 6 bases; bases outside gene matches: 2. The CDR3 has 13 amino acids. The CDR3 sequence is CASSTTSGVEQYF. In DNA, the CDR3 is TGTGCCAGTAGTACGACTAGCGGGGTCGAGCAGTACTTC.

This clone has just one count. This chain connects TRBV19 to TRBJ1-6; D gene uncertain. Deletions cut 3 bases from V and 8 bases from J, with 8 bases between. CDR1 and CDR2 (germline): LNHDA, SQIVND (reference sequence). This CDR3 spans 13 amino acids. CDR3 in DNA: TGTGCCAGTAGTATGGTCCGGGATTCACCCCTCCACTTT. This gives the protein CASSMVRDSPLHF. The full variable domain, its missing parts supplied by reference TRBV19 and TRBJ1-6, is DGGITQSPKYLFRKEGQNVTLSCEQNLNHDAMYWYRQDPGQGLRLIYYSQIVNDFQKGDIAEGYSVSREKKESFPLTVTSAQKNPTAFYLCASSMVRDSPLHFGNGTRLTVT.